The sequence of this TCR beta chain was determined in a study of CD8+CD57+ T cells in acquired aplastic anemia. Only patients with CD8+CD57+ cell expansion on flow cytometry were chosen for sequencing. According to the study, genomic DNA was the template for TCR beta VDJ and CDR3 profiling. From the reads, TCRdb called clonotypes with MiXCR, one entry per CDR3 protein. The sample yields 170,000 or so distinct CDR3 sequences, nearly 65% seen once. Germline CDR1 SNHLY, CDR2 FYNNEI. Trimming shortened V by 8 bases and J by 9 bases, and 14 bases separated the two germline ends. The length of the CDR3 is 13 residues.

The receptor's source is a human donor with aplastic anemia. The material sequenced was sorted CD4+, CD8+, or CD8+CD57+ T cells (not recorded which) from PBMCs. V and J are TRBV2 and TRBJ1-6; D unclear. The CDR3 here is CASLGEQGSPLHF. In nucleotides, the CDR3 is TGTGCCAGCCTCGGGGAGCAAGGTTCACCCCTCCACTTT.